A selection of T cell receptor beta chains follows, all from one sample in a study of cytomegalovirus exposure and HLA in healthy donors. Here immunoSEQ multiplex PCR was the method, and the copy in TCRdb shows in-frame clones only, minus some. The sample comprises 150,000 to 200,000 clones, approximately 80% of which are singletons, and roughly 5% rests with the top ten. Input material: PBMCs. The origin of the receptors is a woman aged 18-30 years in good health and CMV-seropositive. CDR3s include the opening cysteine and the closing phenylalanine or tryptophan. A D gene is named only where the DNA matches it firmly. Where a row states a size, it is once, few, many or the class of an expanded clone; other rows omit it.

d_call j_call v_call clone_size cdr3_nt cdr3_aa
. TRBJ1-1 TRBV5-5 . TGTGCCAGCAGCGGAGGACAGCGGAACACTGAAGCTTTCTTT CASSGGQRNTEAFF
TRBD1 TRBJ2-7 TRBV5-6 once TGTGCCAGCAGCATGACAGGGCCCCCAAACGAGCAGTACTTC CASSMTGPPNEQYF
. TRBJ1-2 TRBV14 . TGTGCCAGCAGCCAAGATCTGGGAGACGGCTACACCTTC CASSQDLGDGYTF
TRBD1 TRBJ1-1 TRBV6-5 few TGTGCCAGCAGTTACTCCCGACAGGGAGGTGAAGCTTTCTTT CASSYSRQGGEAFF
TRBD2 TRBJ2-5 TRBV9 few TGTGCCAGCAGCGTAGGAGGCGGGGGGGCCGGAGAGACCCAGTACTTC CASSVGGGGAGETQYF
. TRBJ2-1 TRBV27 . TGTGCCAGCAAGCCAATAGTACGGTTCTCCGATGAGCAGTTCTTC CASKPIVRFSDEQFF
TRBD1 TRBJ1-2 TRBV6-5 . TGTGCCAGCAGTTACGTGACAGGGGGCACTAACTATGGCTACACCTTC CASSYVTGGTNYGYTF
. TRBJ1-1 TRBV13 . TGTGCCAGCAGCTCCCTAGGGAGTGCCGGTGAAGCTTTCTTT CASSSLGSAGEAFF
TRBD1 TRBJ2-2 TRBV25-1 . TGTGCCAGCAGTGGGACAGGGGGCGCCTCCGGGGAGCTGTTTTTT CASSGTGGASGELFF
. TRBJ1-2 TRBV5-4 . TGTGCCAGCAGCATTCGGGGGGTCGATGGCTACACCTTC CASSIRGVDGYTF
TRBD1 TRBJ1-2 TRBV23-1 . TGCGCCAGCAGTCAGCCAATGGGACAGACCAACTATGGCTACACCTTC CASSQPMGQTNYGYTF
. TRBJ2-2 TRBV2 . TGTGCCAGCAGTGAAGTAACCGGGGGATACACCGGGGAGCTGTTTTTT CASSEVTGGYTGELFF
TRBD1 TRBJ2-3 TRBV20-1 . TGCAGTGCTCCCGGACAGGGGACGCAGTATTTT CSAPGQGTQYF
. TRBJ1-1 TRBV6-5 few TGTGCCAGCAGCTCGGGACAGAACACTGAAGCTTTCTTT CASSSGQNTEAFF
TRBD2 TRBJ2-5 TRBV6-5 . TGTGCCAGCAGTTATTCATCGGGCGGGAGGACCCAGTACTTC CASSYSSGGRTQYF
TRBD1 TRBJ1-1 TRBV5-1 . TGCGCCAGCAGCTTGGCCCAACAGGGGATTACGACTGAAGCTTTCTTT CASSLAQQGITTEAFF
TRBD1 TRBJ2-2 TRBV7-7 . TGTGCCAGCAGCCCGCGGACAGGGAACACCGGGGAGCTGTTTTTT CASSPRTGNTGELFF
TRBD1 TRBJ2-5 TRBV13 few TGTGCCAGCAGCTCTAGGACAGGGGGCGCGGAGACCCAGTACTTC CASSSRTGGAETQYF
. TRBJ1-2 TRBV29-1 . TGCAGCGTTGAAGATCGGGGGGAGGGCTTGGGCTATGGCTACACCTTC CSVEDRGEGLGYGYTF
TRBD2 TRBJ2-7 TRBV27 few TGTGCCAGCAGTTCGCGGGGGGGGGTACCCTACGAGCAGTACTTC CASSSRGGVPYEQYF
. TRBJ2-7 TRBV4-1 . TGCGCCAGCATGAGAACCCCTTCCTCCTACGAGCAGTACTTC CASMRTPSSYEQYF
TRBD1 TRBJ1-1 TRBV29-1 . TGCAGCGTTACAAGGACAGGGTACACTGAAGCTTTCTTT CSVTRTGYTEAFF
. TRBJ1-2 TRBV7-6 . TGTGCCAGCAGCCCCGCGGCGGGGCGTATTCACTATGGCTACACCTTC CASSPAAGRIHYGYTF
. TRBJ1-2 TRBV12-5 . TGTGCTAGTGGCCTGCGACAGGTTGGGTGGAGGGGCTACACCTTC CASGLRQVGWRGYTF
. TRBJ1-6 TRBV5-1 . TGCGCCAGCACCCGGGGGGCCGATTCACCCCTCCACTTT CASTRGADSPLHF
. TRBJ1-6 TRBV4-3 . TGCGCCAGCAGCCAAGACACGGGTGATAATTCACCCCTCCACTTT CASSQDTGDNSPLHF
TRBD2 TRBJ2-3 TRBV7-2 . TGTGCCAGCAGCTTTCTAGCGGGGGCAGATACGCAGTATTTT CASSFLAGADTQYF
. TRBJ2-3 TRBV11-2 . TGTGCCAGCAGCTTAATGGTAGGGACTCGGGGCACAGATACGCAGTATTTT CASSLMVGTRGTDTQYF
. TRBJ1-1 TRBV6-5 . TGTGCCAGCGCCGACGTAGGACACCCGAACACTGAAGCTTTCTTT CASADVGHPNTEAFF
TRBD1 TRBJ1-1 TRBV10-1 . TGCGCCAGCAGTGACCAGGGGGACTTGAACACTGAAGCTTTCTTT CASSDQGDLNTEAFF
TRBD1 TRBJ2-4 TRBV19 once TGTGCCAGTAGTGGACAGGGAGGCCTAGCCAAAAACATTCAGTACTTC CASSGQGGLAKNIQYF
TRBD1 TRBJ2-5 TRBV19 few TGTGCCAGTAGTCAGGGGGCGCGGTGGGAAGAGACCCAGTACTTC CASSQGARWEETQYF
TRBD1 TRBJ2-7 TRBV5-5 . TGTGCCAGCAGCCCCGTTGCCTGGGACAGGGTCTCCATCAGCTCCTACGAGCAGTACTTC CASSPVAWDRVSISSYEQYF
TRBD2 TRBJ2-4 TRBV5-1 . TGCGCCAGCAGCCTCCGGACTAGCCCTCTAGCCAAAAACATTCAGTACTTC CASSLRTSPLAKNIQYF
. TRBJ1-1 TRBV19 . TGTGCCAGTAGTATAGGTTCAGCTAAAGGGGACACTGAAGCTTTCTTT CASSIGSAKGDTEAFF
TRBD1 TRBJ1-2 TRBV14 . TGTGCCAGCAGCCAAGTCGAGGGGGCCGGCTATGGCTACACCTTC CASSQVEGAGYGYTF
TRBD1 TRBJ2-4 TRBV19 once TGTGCCAGTAGTCCCGGGACAGTAAACATTCAGTACTTC CASSPGTVNIQYF
. TRBJ2-2 TRBV4-3 . TGCGCCAGCAGCCAAGATCTGACAGGTCTAAAGCTGTTTTTT CASSQDLTGLKLFF
TRBD2 TRBJ2-7 TRBV7-9 . TGTGCCAGCAGCCAGGAGAGCGGGGGGTCCCCCTACGAGCAGTACTTC CASSQESGGSPYEQYF
TRBD1 TRBJ1-3 TRBV29-1 . TGCAGCGTTGTACAGGGGGTCGGAGGAAACACCATATATTTT CSVVQGVGGNTIYF
TRBD1 TRBJ1-1 TRBV7-9 . TGTTCCAGCAGCCCTCGAGAGGGGGCGAGGACTGAAGCTTTCTTT CSSSPREGARTEAFF
. TRBJ1-2 TRBV7-6 . TGTGCCAGCAGCTTGGGGGGATATGGCTACACCTTC CASSLGGYGYTF
TRBD1 TRBJ2-7 TRBV30 few TGTGCCTGGAGACGGGACAGGGACCGAGAGCAGTACTTC CAWRRDRDREQYF
. TRBJ1-6 TRBV27 . TGTGCCAGCGGAGGGTCTGGGATTTCACCCCTCCACTTT CASGGSGISPLHF
TRBD1 TRBJ1-4 TRBV5-8 . TGTGCCAGCAGCCCGGGACAGTTTAAGGGTGGGGCTAATGAAAAACTGTTTTTT CASSPGQFKGGANEKLFF
TRBD1 TRBJ2-4 TRBV7-9 . TGTGCCAGCAGCCAACCTGGGACAGGAAAAAACATTCAGTACTTC CASSQPGTGKNIQYF
TRBD2 TRBJ2-1 TRBV7-2 . TGTGCCAGCAGCTTCACTAGCGGGGGCTATGAGCAGTTCTTC CASSFTSGGYEQFF
. TRBJ1-4 TRBV7-9 . TGTGCCAGCAGCTACGATCGGTATAATGAAAAACTGTTTTTT CASSYDRYNEKLFF
. TRBJ2-5 TRBV5-6 . TGTGCCAGCAGCGGGGGGAGGGAGACCCAGTACTTC CASSGGRETQYF
. TRBJ2-7 TRBV7-2 few TGTGCCAGCAGCCGCCACGGAGACTACGAGCAGTACTTC CASSRHGDYEQYF
. TRBJ2-1 TRBV7-2 . TGTGCCAGCAGCCCGGGGATTTACAATGAGCAGTTCTTC CASSPGIYNEQFF
TRBD2 TRBJ2-5 TRBV13 . TGTGCCAGCAGCCCCCGGGGGGGCCGGGAGACCCAGTACTTC CASSPRGGRETQYF
. TRBJ2-3 TRBV27 . TGTGCCAGCAGTCCGATTTTTGCTAGGGAGACAGATACGCAGTATTTT CASSPIFARETDTQYF
. TRBJ2-2 TRBV4-2 . TGTGCCAGCAGCGAAAGGTGGAGCGAGAACACCGGGGAGCTGTTTTTT CASSERWSENTGELFF